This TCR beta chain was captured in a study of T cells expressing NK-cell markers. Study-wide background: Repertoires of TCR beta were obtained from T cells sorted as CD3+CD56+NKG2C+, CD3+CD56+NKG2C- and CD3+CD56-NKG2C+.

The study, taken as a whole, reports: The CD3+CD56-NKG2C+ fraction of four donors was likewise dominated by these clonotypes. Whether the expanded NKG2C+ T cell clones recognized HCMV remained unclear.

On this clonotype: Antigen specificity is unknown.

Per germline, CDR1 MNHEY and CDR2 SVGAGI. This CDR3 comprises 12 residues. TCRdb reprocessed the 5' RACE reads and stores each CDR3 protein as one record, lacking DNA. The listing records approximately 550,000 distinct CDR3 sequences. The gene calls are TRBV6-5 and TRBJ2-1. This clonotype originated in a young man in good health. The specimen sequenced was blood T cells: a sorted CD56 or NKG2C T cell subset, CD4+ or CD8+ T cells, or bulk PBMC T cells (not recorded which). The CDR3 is CASRDGNNEQFF.